The 5 T cell receptor beta chains listed next were all sequenced from one sample in a study of CD8+ T cells in alopecia areata. Extraction of RNA preceded its reverse transcription into cDNA, which served as the sequencing template. Sequencing used immunoSEQ multiplex PCR; TCRdb keeps in-frame clones, though not all of them. The sample holds under 150,000 clones, less than 75% seen once. Source material: CD8+ T cells sorted from blood. The receptors stem from a human donor in good health.

V gene TRBV19 combines with J gene TRBJ2-5; a possible D gene is TRBD1 (5 bases). The CDR3 is 10 residues long. V was cut by 9 bases and J by 5 bases, with 7 bases left in between. Germline assignment: CDR1 LNHDA and CDR2 SQIVND (reference sequence). CDR3 DNA sequence: TGTGCCAGGGCAGGGGAGACCCAGTACTTC. This gives the protein CARAGETQYF.

This clone showed up just once. Distinct nucleotide sequences in the sample also encode this CDR3. This chain uses TRBV9 with TRBJ1-2, with no clear D. Per the germline V gene, CDR1 is SGDLS and CDR2 is YYNGEE. The CDR3 extends over 10 amino acids. V lost 3 bases and J lost 5, with 2 bases in between. Here the CDR3 DNA reads TGTGCCAGCAGCGGTTATGGCTACACCTTC. This translates into CASSGYGYTF. The full variable domain, in which reference TRBV9 and TRBJ1-2 provide the parts outside the CDR3, is DSGVTQTPKHLITATGQRVTLRCSPRSGDLSVYWYQQSLDQGLQFLIQYYNGEERAKGNILERFSAQQFPDLHSELNLSSLELGDSALYFCASSGYGYTFGSGTRLTVV.

The chain recombines TRBV27 with TRBJ2-7; no clear D. Germline V gene sequence: CDR1 MNHEY, CDR2 SMNVEV (reference sequence). Trimming cost V 10 bases and J 5 bases, with 15 bases left between them. This CDR3 has 12 residues. CDR3 amino acids: CATHLPANEQYF. The CDR3, as DNA: TGTGCCACCCACCTCCCAGCTAACGAGCAGTACTTC.

This clone came up a few times. The chain recombines TRBV19 with TRBJ2-5, with D perhaps TRBD1 or TRBD2 (5 bases each). Germline V lookup: CDR1 LNHDA, CDR2 SQIVND (reference sequence). This CDR3 is 14 amino acids long. V lost 4 bases to trimming and J lost 2 bases, with 11 bases between them. CDR3 sequence: CASSTPGRQETQYF. DNA of the CDR3: TGTGCCAGTAGTACGCCGGGACGGCAAGAGACCCAGTACTTC.

Here the CDR3 DNA reads TGCAGCGTTGAAAGGGGTCCTGAGCAGTTCTTC. It encodes CSVERGPEQFF. The V and J genes are TRBV29-1 and TRBJ2-1; possible D gene TRBD1, 5 bases. Trimming stripped 2 bases from V and 9 bases from J, with 8 bases between. Looked up from germline, CDR1 is SQVTM and CDR2 is ANQGSEA. This CDR3 contains 11 residues.